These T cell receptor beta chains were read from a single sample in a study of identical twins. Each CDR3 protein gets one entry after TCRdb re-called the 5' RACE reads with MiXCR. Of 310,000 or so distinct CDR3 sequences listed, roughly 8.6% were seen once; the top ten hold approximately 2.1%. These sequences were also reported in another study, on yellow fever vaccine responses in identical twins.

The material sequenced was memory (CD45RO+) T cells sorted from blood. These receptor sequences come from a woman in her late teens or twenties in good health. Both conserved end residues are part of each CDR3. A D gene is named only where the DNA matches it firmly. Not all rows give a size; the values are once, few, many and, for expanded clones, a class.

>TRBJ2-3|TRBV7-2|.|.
TGTGCCAGCAGCCGGGCAGCTAGCACAGATACGCAGTATTTT
CASSRAASTDTQYF
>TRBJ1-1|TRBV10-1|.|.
TGCGCCAGCAGGGCGACAGGACTAAACACTGAAGCTTTCTTT
CASRATGLNTEAFF
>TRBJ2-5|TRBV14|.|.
TGTGCCAGCAGCCAAGCGGGGTCAGAGACCCAGTACTTC
CASSQAGSETQYF
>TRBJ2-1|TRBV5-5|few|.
TGTGCCAGCAGCATAAGCCCTCCTTATGTCAATGAGCAGTTCTTC
CASSISPPYVNEQFF
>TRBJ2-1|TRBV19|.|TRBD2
TGTGCCAGTAGTATTCGTCTAGCGGAGTACAATGAGCAGTTCTTC
CASSIRLAEYNEQFF
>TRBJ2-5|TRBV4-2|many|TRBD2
TGTGCCAGCAGCCCGGGACTAGGGCAAGAGACCCAGTACTTC
CASSPGLGQETQYF
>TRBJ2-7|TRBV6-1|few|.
TGTGCCAGCAGCACTACGGGGAGCTCCTACGAGCAGTACTTC
CASSTTGSSYEQYF
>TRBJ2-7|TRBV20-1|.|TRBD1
TGCAGTGCTCAGGGGGTTTCCTACGAGCAGTACTTC
CSAQGVSYEQYF
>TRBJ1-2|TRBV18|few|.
TGTGCCAGCTCACCTAGGGCAGGGGCCTACGCTAACTATGGCTACACCTTC
CASSPRAGAYANYGYTF
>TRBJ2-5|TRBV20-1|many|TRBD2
TGCAGTGCTAGACCGGGGAGGGAGCAAGAGACCCAGTACTTC
CSARPGREQETQYF
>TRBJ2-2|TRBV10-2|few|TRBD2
TGCGCCAGCAGTACGGGACTAAGGAACACCGGGGAGCTGTTTTTT
CASSTGLRNTGELFF
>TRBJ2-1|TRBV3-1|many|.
TGTGCCAGCAGCCAAGCAGGCGGGATCAATGAGCAGTTCTTC
CASSQAGGINEQFF
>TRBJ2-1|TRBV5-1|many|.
TGCGCCAGCAGCTTCGTAGCGGAACGCTACAATGAGCAGTTCTTC
CASSFVAERYNEQFF
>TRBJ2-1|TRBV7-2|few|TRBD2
TGTGCCAGCAGCTTAGTGCGACTAGCGGGTTCCAATGAGCAGTTCTTC
CASSLVRLAGSNEQFF
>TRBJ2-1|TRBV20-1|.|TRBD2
TGCAGTGCTAGAGATAGGGTAGCGGGATACGTTGAGCAGTTCTTC
CSARDRVAGYVEQFF
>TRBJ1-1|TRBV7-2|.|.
TGTGCCAGCAGCTGGGGTGGGTCCACTGAAGCTTTCTTT
CASSWGGSTEAFF
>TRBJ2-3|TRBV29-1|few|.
TGCAGCGTTGAAGTTGGGGGAGGAGGAGATACGCAGTATTTT
CSVEVGGGGDTQYF
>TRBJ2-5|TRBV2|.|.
TGTGCCAGCAGTGGCCAGGGATACCAAGAGACCCAGTACTTC
CASSGQGYQETQYF
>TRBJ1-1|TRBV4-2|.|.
TGTGCCAGCAGCCCCTATGGGTGGGCGGGACGGCCTGAAGCTTTCTTT
CASSPYGWAGRPEAFF
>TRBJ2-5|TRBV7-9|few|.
TGTGCCAGCAGCTTAGAGCTGGGGGATTGGGAGACCCAGTACTTC
CASSLELGDWETQYF
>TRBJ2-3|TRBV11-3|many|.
TGTGCCAGCAGGAACCGGGATTATCTGGGAGATACGCAGTATTTT
CASRNRDYLGDTQYF
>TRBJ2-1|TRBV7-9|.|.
TGTGCCAGCAGCTTAGGACGCCACGCCCTCGGGGATGAGCAGTTCTTC
CASSLGRHALGDEQFF
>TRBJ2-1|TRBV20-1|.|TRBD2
TGCAGTGCTCCCCGACTAGCGGGGGGGTACAATGAGCAGTTCTTC
CSAPRLAGGYNEQFF
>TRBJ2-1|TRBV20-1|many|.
TGCAGTGCTACGAGATACGGACCTTACAATGAGCAGTTCTTC
CSATRYGPYNEQFF
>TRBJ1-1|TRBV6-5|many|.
TGTGCCAGCAGTTGGGGTGGGCTGAACACTGAAGCTTTCTTT
CASSWGGLNTEAFF
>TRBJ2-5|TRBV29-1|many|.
TGCAGCGTCGTGGAGGAGACCCAGTACTTC
CSVVEETQYF